The clone carrying this T cell receptor beta chain was found a few times. Its antigen is still unknown. Making the TCR beta libraries involved quantitative 5'-RACE with molecular barcodes. Using its own MiXCR run on the 5' RACE reads, TCRdb lists one record per CDR3 protein. The repertoire includes 200,000 to 300,000 distinct CDR3 sequences, roughly a quarter of them detected once, and approximately 0.61% sits in the top ten. These data come from a study of CD8 T cells in ankylosing spondylitis. Notes on the study in general: The study looked at matched synovial fluid samples from ankylosing spondylitis patients. Disease-linked clones were reported to be significantly enriched there.

Sequencing was carried out using blood, either unsorted or a sorted T cell fraction (not recorded which). This TCR derives from a male donor with ankylosing spondylitis or in good health (not recorded which).

For the CDR3, the DNA is TGTGCCAGCAGCTTAGACGGGGGGCGAACCGGGGAGCTGTTTTTT. It translates to CASSLDGGRTGELFF. The genes are TRBV7-3 and TRBJ2-2; D is perhaps TRBD2 (7 bases). CDR3 length equals 15 residues. The V gene's germline CDR1 is SGHTA and CDR2 FQGTGA. V lost 2 bases, J lost 5 bases, and 12 bases lay in between.